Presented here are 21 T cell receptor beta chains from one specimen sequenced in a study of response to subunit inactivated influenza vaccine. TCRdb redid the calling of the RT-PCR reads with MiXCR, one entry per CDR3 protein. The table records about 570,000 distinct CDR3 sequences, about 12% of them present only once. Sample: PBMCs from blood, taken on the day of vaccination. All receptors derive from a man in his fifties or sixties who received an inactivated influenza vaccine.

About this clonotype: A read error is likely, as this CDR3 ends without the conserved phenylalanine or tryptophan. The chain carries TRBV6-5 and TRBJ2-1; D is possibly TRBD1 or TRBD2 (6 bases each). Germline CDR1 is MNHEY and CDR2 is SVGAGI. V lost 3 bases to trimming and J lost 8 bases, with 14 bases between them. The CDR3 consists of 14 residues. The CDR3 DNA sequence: TGTGCCAGCAGTTATGGGGGGCGAATTGATGAGCAGTTCTAC. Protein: CASSYGGRIDEQFY.

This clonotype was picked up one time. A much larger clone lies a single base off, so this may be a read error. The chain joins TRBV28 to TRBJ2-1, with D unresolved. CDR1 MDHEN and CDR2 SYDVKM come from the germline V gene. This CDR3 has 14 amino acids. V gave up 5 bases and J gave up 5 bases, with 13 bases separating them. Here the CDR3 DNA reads TGTGCCAGCAGTCCCTCCGACACTCACAATGAGCAGTTCTTC. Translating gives CASSPSDTHNEQFF.

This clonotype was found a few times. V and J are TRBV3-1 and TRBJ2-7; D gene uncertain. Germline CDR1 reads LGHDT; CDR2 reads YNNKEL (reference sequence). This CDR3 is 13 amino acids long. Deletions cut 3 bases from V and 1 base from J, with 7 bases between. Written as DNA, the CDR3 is TGTGCCAGCAGCCACCGACGGTCCTACGAGCAGTACTTC. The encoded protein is CASSHRRSYEQYF.

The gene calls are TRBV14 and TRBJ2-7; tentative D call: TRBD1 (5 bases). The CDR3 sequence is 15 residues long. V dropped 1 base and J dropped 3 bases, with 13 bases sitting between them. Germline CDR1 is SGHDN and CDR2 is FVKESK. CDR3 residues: CASSQGLGTGYEQYF. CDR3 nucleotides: TGTGCCAGCAGCCAAGGGTTGGGTACAGGCTACGAGCAGTACTTC.

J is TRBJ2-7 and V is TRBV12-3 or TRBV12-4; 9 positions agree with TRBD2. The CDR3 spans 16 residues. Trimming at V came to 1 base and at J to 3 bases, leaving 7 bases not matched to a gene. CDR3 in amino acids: CASSLVTSGYIYEQYF. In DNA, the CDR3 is TGTGCCAGCAGTTTAGTGACTAGCGGATACATCTACGAGCAGTACTTC.

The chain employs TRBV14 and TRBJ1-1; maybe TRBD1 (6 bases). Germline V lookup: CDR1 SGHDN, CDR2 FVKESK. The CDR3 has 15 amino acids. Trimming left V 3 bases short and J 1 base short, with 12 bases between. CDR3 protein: CASSHRTVRNTEAFF. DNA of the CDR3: TGTGCCAGCAGCCATAGGACAGTGAGGAACACTGAAGCTTTCTTT.

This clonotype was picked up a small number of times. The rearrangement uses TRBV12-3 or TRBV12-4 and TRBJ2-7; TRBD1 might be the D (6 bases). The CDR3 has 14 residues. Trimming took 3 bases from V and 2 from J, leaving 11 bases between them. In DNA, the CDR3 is TGTGCCAGCAGTTTCTTCACAGGGACCTACGAGCAGTACTTC. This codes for CASSFFTGTYEQYF.

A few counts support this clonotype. This chain's CDR3 is CASSLRAAEAFF. Here the CDR3 DNA reads TGTGCCAGCAGCTTGAGGGCCGCTGAAGCTTTCTTT. The rearrangement links TRBV5-5 to TRBJ1-1; no clear D. The CDR3 runs to 12 residues. Per the germline V gene, CDR1 is SGHKS and CDR2 is YYEKEE (reference sequence). With 1 base removed from V and 6 bases from J, the gap between germline ends came to 7 bases.

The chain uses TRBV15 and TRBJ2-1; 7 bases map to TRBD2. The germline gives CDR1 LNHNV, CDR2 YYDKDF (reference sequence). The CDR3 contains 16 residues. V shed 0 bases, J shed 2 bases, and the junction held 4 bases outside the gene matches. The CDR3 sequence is CATSRDIGTTYNEQFF. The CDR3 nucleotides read TGTGCCACCAGCAGAGATATAGGGACTACCTACAATGAGCAGTTCTTC.

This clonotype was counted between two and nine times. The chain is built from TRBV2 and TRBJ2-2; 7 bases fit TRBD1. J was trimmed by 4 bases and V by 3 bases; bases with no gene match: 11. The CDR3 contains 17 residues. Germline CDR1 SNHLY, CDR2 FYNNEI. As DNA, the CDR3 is TGTGCCAGCAGTGATGACAGGGCGGGTGTCGGCACCGGGGAGCTGTTTTTT. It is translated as CASSDDRAGVGTGELFF.

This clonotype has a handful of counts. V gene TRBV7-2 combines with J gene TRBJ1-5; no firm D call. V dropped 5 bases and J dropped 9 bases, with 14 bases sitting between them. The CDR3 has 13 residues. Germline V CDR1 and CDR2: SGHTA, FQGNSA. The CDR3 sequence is CASSATPMGPQHF. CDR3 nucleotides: TGTGCCAGCAGCGCAACACCCATGGGGCCCCAGCATTTT.

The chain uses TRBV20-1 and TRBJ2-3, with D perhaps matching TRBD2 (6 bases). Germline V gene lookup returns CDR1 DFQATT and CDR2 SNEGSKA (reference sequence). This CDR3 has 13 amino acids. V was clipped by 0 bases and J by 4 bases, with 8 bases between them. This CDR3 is CSARDSGPDTQYF. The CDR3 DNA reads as TGCAGTGCTAGAGATAGCGGCCCAGATACGCAGTATTTT.

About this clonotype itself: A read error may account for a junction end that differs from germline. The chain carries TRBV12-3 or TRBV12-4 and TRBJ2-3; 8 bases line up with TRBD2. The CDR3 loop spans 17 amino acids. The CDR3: CASSGGGLEFSADTPYF. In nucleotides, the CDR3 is TGTGCCAGCAGCGGAGGGGGACTAGAGTTTAGCGCAGATACGCCGTATTTT.

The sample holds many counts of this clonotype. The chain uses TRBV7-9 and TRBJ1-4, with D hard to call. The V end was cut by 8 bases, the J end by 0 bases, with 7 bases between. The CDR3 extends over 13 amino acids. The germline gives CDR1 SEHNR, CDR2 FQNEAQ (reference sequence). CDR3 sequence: CASDFATNEKLFF. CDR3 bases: TGTGCCAGCGATTTTGCAACTAATGAAAAACTGTTTTTT.

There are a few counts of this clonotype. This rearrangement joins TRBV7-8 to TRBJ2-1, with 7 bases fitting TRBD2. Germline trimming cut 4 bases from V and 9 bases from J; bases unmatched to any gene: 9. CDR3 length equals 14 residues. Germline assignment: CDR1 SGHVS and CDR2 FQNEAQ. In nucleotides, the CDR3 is TGTGCCAGCAGCTCAAGCCCCGGGGGGAGTGAGCAGTTCTTC. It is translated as CASSSSPGGSEQFF.

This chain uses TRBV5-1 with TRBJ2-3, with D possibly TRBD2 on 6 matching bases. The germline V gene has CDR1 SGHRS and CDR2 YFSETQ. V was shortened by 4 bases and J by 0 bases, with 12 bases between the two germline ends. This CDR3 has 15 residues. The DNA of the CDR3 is TGCGCCAGCAGCCGGGAGACTGGAAGCACAGATACGCAGTATTTT. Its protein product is CASSRETGSTDTQYF. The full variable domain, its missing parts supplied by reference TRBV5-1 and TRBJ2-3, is KAGVTQTPRYLIKTRGQQVTLSCSPISGHRSVSWYQQTPGQGLQFLFEYFSETQRNKGNFPGRFSGRQFSNSRSEMNVSTLELGDSALYLCASSRETGSTDTQYFGPGTRLTVL.

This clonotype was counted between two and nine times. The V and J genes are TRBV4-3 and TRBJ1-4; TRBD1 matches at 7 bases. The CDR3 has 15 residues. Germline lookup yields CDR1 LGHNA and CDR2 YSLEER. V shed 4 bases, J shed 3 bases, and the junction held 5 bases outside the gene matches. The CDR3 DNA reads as TGCGCCAGCAGCCGCAACAGGGGACCTAATGAAAAACTGTTTTTT. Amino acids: CASSRNRGPNEKLFF.

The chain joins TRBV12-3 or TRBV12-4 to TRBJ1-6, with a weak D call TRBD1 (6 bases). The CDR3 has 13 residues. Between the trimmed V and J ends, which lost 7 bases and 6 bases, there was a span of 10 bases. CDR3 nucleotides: TGTGCCAGCACCTCAGGGGTTAATTCACCCCTCCACTTT. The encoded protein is CASTSGVNSPLHF.

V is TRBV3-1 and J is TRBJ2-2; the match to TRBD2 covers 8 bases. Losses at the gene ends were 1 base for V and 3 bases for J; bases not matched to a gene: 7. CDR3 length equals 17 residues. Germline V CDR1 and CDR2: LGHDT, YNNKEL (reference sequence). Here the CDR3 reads CASSQVGGTRDTGELFF. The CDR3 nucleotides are TGTGCCAGCAGCCAAGTAGGTGGGACTAGAGACACCGGGGAGCTGTTTTTT.

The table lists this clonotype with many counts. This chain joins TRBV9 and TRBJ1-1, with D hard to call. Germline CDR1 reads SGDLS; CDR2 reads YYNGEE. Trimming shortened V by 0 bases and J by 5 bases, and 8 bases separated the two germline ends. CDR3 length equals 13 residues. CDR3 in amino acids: CASSVVPRTEAFF. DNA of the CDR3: TGTGCCAGCAGCGTAGTCCCCCGGACTGAAGCTTTCTTT.

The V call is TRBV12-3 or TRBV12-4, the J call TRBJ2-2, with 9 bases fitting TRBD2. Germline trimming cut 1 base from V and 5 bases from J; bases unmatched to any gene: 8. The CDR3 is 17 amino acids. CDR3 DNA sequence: TGTGCCAGCAGTTTAGTGACAAGCGGGGGGTTAACCGGGGAGCTGTTTTTT. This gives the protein CASSLVTSGGLTGELFF.